A single sample gave rise to the 20 T cell receptor beta chains below, sequenced in a study of identical twins. In TCRdb, the 5' RACE reads were re-called with MiXCR into one record per CDR3 protein. Among some 500,000 distinct CDR3 sequences listed, approximately 10% were seen once. The same data also went into a second study, on yellow fever vaccine responses in identical twins.

The sample consisted of PBMCs. All receptors derive from a woman younger than 30 in good health.

There are a few counts of this clonotype. The chain recombines TRBV7-9 with TRBJ1-1; D is undetermined. The CDR3 has 11 residues. V was trimmed by 2 bases and J by 7 bases, leaving 5 bases between them. Germline V CDR1 and CDR2: SEHNR, FQNEAQ (reference sequence). CDR3 in amino acids: CASSLKDEAFF. DNA of the CDR3: TGTGCCAGCAGCTTAAAGGATGAAGCTTTCTTT.

This clonotype showed up just a few times. The rearrangement links TRBV19 to TRBJ2-2; D call uncertain. Germline V CDR1 and CDR2: LNHDA, SQIVND (reference sequence). This CDR3 region has 13 residues. Trimming shortened V by 7 bases and J by 2 bases, and 8 bases separated the two germline ends. The CDR3 bases are TGTGCCAGTAAAGGCAGAAACACCGGGGAGCTGTTTTTT. This gives the protein CASKGRNTGELFF.

The chain joins TRBV5-1 to TRBJ2-1; the match to TRBD2 covers 15 bases. CDR1 is SGHRS and CDR2 is YFSETQ in the germline V gene. V trimming: 0 bases; J trimming: 7 bases; junction bases outside the gene matches: 5. This CDR3 spans 17 amino acids. The CDR3 DNA reads TGCGCCAGCAGCTTGGGGACTAGCGGGGGGGCCGGTAATGAGCAGTTCTTC. This sequence encodes CASSLGTSGGAGNEQFF.

This clonotype was counted ten times or more. The genes are TRBV7-8 and TRBJ1-6, with D maybe TRBD1 (5 bases). The CDR3 consists of 16 residues. The V gene lost 5 bases and the J gene lost 9 bases, with 20 bases spanning the gap. The germline V gene encodes CDR1 SGHVS and CDR2 FQNEAQ. The CDR3 region is CASSRLPGRYGSPLHF. In nucleotides, the CDR3 is TGTGCCAGCAGCCGATTGCCGGGGCGTTATGGTTCACCCCTCCACTTT.

This clonotype was detected a few times. The CDR3 DNA reads TGTGCCAGCAGTTCGGCAGGGGGTCGAATTAAGAAAGAGACCCAGTACTTC. Encoded protein: CASSSAGGRIKKETQYF. The chain links TRBV28 to TRBJ2-5; TRBD1 agrees at 7 bases. J was trimmed by 3 bases and V by 4 bases; bases with no gene match: 14. The CDR3 loop spans 17 amino acids. Germline-derived CDR1 and CDR2 are MDHEN and SYDVKM. The full variable domain, rest sourced from reference TRBV28 and TRBJ2-5, is DVKVTQSSRYLVKRTGEKVFLECVQDMDHENMFWYRQDPGLGLRLIYFSYDVKMKEKGDIPEGYSVSREKKERFSLILESASTNQTSMYLCASSSAGGRIKKETQYFGPGTRLLVL.

The chain has TRBV6-1 and TRBJ2-7, with TRBD1 matching over 7 bases. From germline, CDR1 is MNHNS and CDR2 SASEGT. Trimming removed 6 bases from V and 4 bases from J; junction bases left unmatched: 9. This CDR3 has 14 residues. CDR3 sequence (DNA): TGTGCCAGCAGCACTCCGGGACAGCTTTACGAGCAGTACTTC. Its translation is CASSTPGQLYEQYF.

This sequence joins TRBV7-9 and TRBJ1-1, with 8 nucleotides matching TRBD1. Germline values: CDR1 SEHNR, CDR2 FQNEAQ (reference sequence). With V trimmed by 5 bases and J by 4 bases, 9 bases remained unmatched. This CDR3 has 15 amino acids. CDR3 DNA sequence: TGTGCCAGCAGCAAGGGACAGGTGCTGGTCACTGAAGCTTTCTTT. Its translation: CASSKGQVLVTEAFF. Variable domain in full (rest from reference TRBV7-9 and TRBJ1-1): DTGVSQNPRHKITKRGQNVTFRCDPISEHNRLYWYRQTLGQGPEFLTYFQNEAQLEKSRLLSDRFSAERPKGSFSTLEIQRTEQGDSAMYLCASSKGQVLVTEAFFGQGTRLTVV.

This clonotype has a count of ten or more. The V and J genes are TRBV7-9 and TRBJ1-1; D is perhaps TRBD1 (6 bases). V was trimmed by 5 bases and J by 1 base, leaving 14 bases between them. Germline V CDR1 and CDR2: SEHNR, FQNEAQ (reference sequence). The CDR3 runs to 15 residues. This chain's CDR3 is CASSPSSTGNTEAFF. The CDR3, as DNA: TGTGCCAGCAGCCCAAGTTCGACAGGGAACACTGAAGCTTTCTTT.

This clonotype was counted a few times. CDR3 DNA sequence: TGTGCCAGCTACAGGGTAACCGGGGAGCTGTTTTTT. This gives the protein CASYRVTGELFF. The genes are TRBV2 and TRBJ2-2; weak D call: TRBD1 (6 bases). The CDR3 runs 12 residues. V lost 8 bases to trimming and J lost 5 bases, with 9 bases between them. Germline-derived CDR1 and CDR2 are SNHLY and FYNNEI.

There are many counts of this clonotype. V and J are TRBV10-2 and TRBJ2-5; tentative D call: TRBD1 (6 bases). This CDR3 region has 14 residues. The germline V gene encodes CDR1 WSHSY and CDR2 SAAADI. The V end was cut by 6 bases, the J end by 5 bases, with 16 bases between. CDR3 nucleotide sequence: TGCGCCAGCAGCCCCAGAACGAGGGGGGAGACCCAGTACTTC. Translation: CASSPRTRGETQYF.

There are a few counts of this clonotype. The chain links TRBV7-6 to TRBJ2-7; maybe TRBD2 (6 bases). The germline gives CDR1 SGHVS, CDR2 FNYEAQ. Trimming took 1 base from V and 0 from J, leaving 16 bases between them. The CDR3 spans 17 residues. This CDR3 reads CASSLGENSGSSYEQYF. DNA of the CDR3: TGTGCCAGCAGCTTAGGGGAAAATAGCGGAAGCTCCTACGAGCAGTACTTC. The complete variable domain, with remaining parts taken from reference TRBV7-6 and TRBJ2-7, reads GAGVSQSPRYKVTKRGQDVALRCDPISGHVSLYWYRQALGQGPEFLTYFNYEAQQDKSGLPNDRFSAERPEGSISTLTIQRTEQRDSAMYRCASSLGENSGSSYEQYFGPGTRLTVT.

The rearrangement links TRBV5-6 to TRBJ2-5; TRBD1 or TRBD2 may be the D gene (5 bases each). CDR3 length: 15 residues. The germline V gene encodes CDR1 SGHDT and CDR2 YYEEEE. V gave up 4 bases and J gave up 7 bases, with 20 bases separating them. The CDR3 DNA reads as TGTGCCAGCAGCCCCTCGGGGCTAGTGGTAGGGACCCAGTACTTC. Protein product: CASSPSGLVVGTQYF.

The sample holds a few counts of this clonotype. V gene TRBV3-1 combines with J gene TRBJ2-2; D is ambiguous. Trimming cost V 1 base and J 3 bases, with 9 bases left between them. The CDR3 covers 15 residues. Germline lookup yields CDR1 LGHDT and CDR2 YNNKEL (reference sequence). CDR3 residues: CASSQGSQYTGELFF. The CDR3 DNA follows: TGTGCCAGCAGCCAAGGCAGCCAGTACACCGGGGAGCTGTTTTTT.

This clonotype was seen only a few times. The chain has TRBV27 and TRBJ1-4; unclear D gene. This CDR3 has 14 residues. Germline-derived CDR1 and CDR2 are MNHEY and SMNVEV (reference sequence). The ends were cut back, 2 bases at V and 3 bases at J, with 7 bases in the middle. The CDR3 region is CASSLRPANEKLFF. The DNA of the CDR3 is TGTGCCAGCAGTTTAAGGCCAGCTAATGAAAAACTGTTTTTT.

The V call is TRBV12-3 or TRBV12-4, the J call TRBJ2-5, with 8 nucleotides matching TRBD1. The CDR3 runs to 18 residues. Trimming at V came to 5 bases and at J to 5 bases, leaving 19 bases not matched to a gene. Here the CDR3 reads CASSPIVRGRRVDETQYF. In DNA, the CDR3 is TGTGCCAGCAGTCCAATCGTCAGGGGGCGCCGGGTGGACGAGACCCAGTACTTC.

The chain joins TRBV28 to TRBJ2-1, with 10 bases identical to TRBD1. The CDR3 runs to 15 residues. V gave up 6 bases and J gave up 7 bases; unmatched junction bases: 9. CDR1 MDHEN and CDR2 SYDVKM come from the germline V gene. The CDR3 is CASSPTGTGVNEQFF. CDR3 coding DNA: TGTGCCAGCAGCCCCACCGGGACAGGGGTAAATGAGCAGTTCTTC.

This clonotype has more than one count but fewer than ten. The chain recombines TRBV5-1 with TRBJ2-2; a possible D gene is TRBD1 (7 bases). CDR3 length: 16 residues. The V end lost 0 bases, the J end lost 4 bases, and 13 bases lay between the germline ends. Germline values: CDR1 SGHRS, CDR2 YFSETQ. CDR3 DNA sequence: TGCGCCAGCAGCTTGGACCGCCAGGGGGGCACCGGGGAGCTGTTTTTT. Protein: CASSLDRQGGTGELFF. The variable domain in full, completed from reference TRBV5-1 and TRBJ2-2, reads KAGVTQTPRYLIKTRGQQVTLSCSPISGHRSVSWYQQTPGQGLQFLFEYFSETQRNKGNFPGRFSGRQFSNSRSEMNVSTLELGDSALYLCASSLDRQGGTGELFFGEGSRLTVL.

This clonotype was seen a few times. The chain links TRBV4-1 to TRBJ2-5, with D unresolved. Germline CDR1 and CDR2: MGHRA and YSYEKL. The CDR3 sequence is 15 residues long. V dropped 1 base and J dropped 2 bases, with 11 bases sitting between them. CDR3 sequence (DNA): TGCGCCAGCAGCCAAGCCGGACCTTTACAAGAGACCCAGTACTTC. Amino acids: CASSQAGPLQETQYF.

The chain links TRBV5-1 to TRBJ2-1; D unclear. V gave up 4 bases and J gave up 5 bases, with 16 bases separating them. Germline V gene data show CDR1 as SGHRS and CDR2 as YFSETQ. The CDR3 runs 15 residues. CDR3 in DNA: TGCGCCAGCAGCCCAGACGGCCTTAGGAACAATGAGCAGTTCTTC. Amino acids: CASSPDGLRNNEQFF.

This clonotype was seen a handful of times. The J gene is TRBJ2-5, the V gene TRBV7-9, with 9 bases lining up with TRBD2. Germline V CDR1 and CDR2: SEHNR, FQNEAQ (reference sequence). Trimming took 5 bases from V and 2 from J; bases not matched to a gene: 6. The CDR3 spans 15 residues. The CDR3 here is CASSVGLALQETQYF. In DNA form, the CDR3 reads TGTGCCAGCAGCGTCGGACTAGCGTTGCAAGAGACCCAGTACTTC.